This TCR beta chain was captured in a study of shared clonotypes between healthy human individuals. Germline V lookup: CDR1 PRHDT, CDR2 FYEKMQ (reference sequence). V was pared by 0 bases and J by 4 bases, with 14 bases of the junction left unmatched. This CDR3 has 20 amino acids. Sorted-subset replicate PCRs used about 190 ng of genomic DNA. This amount corresponded to tens of thousands of T cell genomes. In the original processing: With immunoSEQ giving junction-only sequences and no quality scores, filtering differed. Clones were sequenced by immunoSEQ multiplex PCR, and TCRdb holds only the in-frame ones, with some missing. V, J and clone size reflect that table, while D and trimming were determined from the DNA. This table has 2 million to 2.5 million clones, under 95% appearing once.

Sequenced input: naive CD4+ T cells from PBMCs. The subset here: CD45RA+ positively selected. The receptor comes from a man aged 18 to 35 in good health. Some clones in this sample may be carry-over from other donors' samples. The rearrangement uses TRBV13 and TRBJ2-6; 8 bases map to TRBD2. CDR3 nucleotide sequence: TGTGCCAGCAGCTTAGGCAGGCAGGTAGCGGGGTTAGGAGGGGCCAACGTCCTGACTTTC. The encoded protein is CASSLGRQVAGLGGANVLTF.